One sample yielded the 8 T cell receptor beta chains listed below, sequenced in a study of post-analysis software for immune sequencing data. Libraries were made from TCR beta cDNA, and they carried unique molecular identifiers. Each CDR3 protein gets one entry after TCRdb re-called the PCR reads with MiXCR. The repertoire consists of under 650,000 distinct CDR3 sequences, with roughly 45% occurring once and the leading ten covering under 2%. These receptors' antigens are unknown. Findings of the study overall: Four to six TRBV segments appeared more often in patients than in controls, and TRBV5-6, TRBV5-1 and TRBV20-1 were among these.

Sequencing was carried out using blood. The receptors here all came from a girl between 5 and 17 years old with multiple sclerosis.

This chain uses TRBV7-3 with TRBJ2-1, with D perhaps TRBD2 (6 bases). The CDR3 has 14 residues. Germline lookup yields CDR1 SGHTA and CDR2 FQGTGA. Trimming removed 2 bases from V and 13 bases from J, with 18 bases in between. CDR3 in amino acids: CASSLYGTQETQFF. CDR3 nucleotide sequence: TGTGCCAGCAGCTTATATGGGACTCAAGAGACCCAGTTCTTC.

V gene TRBV6-2 or TRBV6-3 combines with J gene TRBJ2-5, with 8 nucleotides matching TRBD1. V shed 3 bases, J shed 1 base, and the junction held 4 bases outside the gene matches. The CDR3 contains 15 residues. The germline gives CDR1 MNHEY, CDR2 SVGEGT. The CDR3, as DNA: TGTGCCAGCAGTTATACAGACAGGGGCCAAGAGACCCAGTACTTC. Its translation is CASSYTDRGQETQYF.

This clonotype came up a few times. The rearrangement links TRBV12-3 or TRBV12-4 to TRBJ1-4; maybe TRBD1 (5 bases). V lost 6 bases and J 13 bases, leaving 12 bases between the germline ends. The CDR3 is 11 amino acids. The DNA for the CDR3 is TGTGCCAGCAGCCTAACAGGACCACTGTTTTTT. It codes for CASSLTGPLFF.

The chain joins TRBV5-5 to TRBJ1-5; TRBD1 might be the D (5 bases). Trimming pared 1 base from V and 6 bases from J, leaving 14 bases between. The CDR3 has 15 amino acids. Germline-derived CDR1 and CDR2 are SGHKS and YYEKEE (reference sequence). The CDR3 loop reads CASSLSGVGIQPQHF. CDR3 in DNA: TGTGCCAGCAGCTTGTCGGGGGTTGGTATTCAGCCCCAGCATTTT. The full variable domain, completed using reference TRBV5-5 and TRBJ1-5, is DAGVTQSPTHLIKTRGQQVTLRCSPISGHKSVSWYQQVLGQGPQFIFQYYEKEERGRGNFPDRFSARQFPNYSSELNVNALLLGDSALYLCASSLSGVGIQPQHFGDGTRLSIL.

V gene TRBV5-6 combines with J gene TRBJ2-3; 13 bases are a match to TRBD2. Looked up from germline, CDR1 is SGHDT and CDR2 is YYEEEE. Unmatched junction bases numbered 3, after V lost 2 bases and J lost 3 bases. CDR3 size: 16 residues. The CDR3 DNA follows: TGTGCCAGCAGCTTAACTAGCGGGGGGGCGACAGATACGCAGTATTTT. It encodes CASSLTSGGATDTQYF.

This clonotype was recorded a few times. The chain employs TRBV5-1 and TRBJ2-1; D may be TRBD1 or TRBD2 (5 bases each). V was cut by 1 base and J by 0 bases, with 11 bases left in between. Germline V gives CDR1 SGHRS, CDR2 YFSETQ. The CDR3 runs to 16 residues. The CDR3, as DNA: TGCGCCAGCAGCTTGTTTGGGGGTTTCTCCTACAATGAGCAGTTCTTC. Translated: CASSLFGGFSYNEQFF. The variable domain in full, completed from reference TRBV5-1 and TRBJ2-1, reads KAGVTQTPRYLIKTRGQQVTLSCSPISGHRSVSWYQQTPGQGLQFLFEYFSETQRNKGNFPGRFSGRQFSNSRSEMNVSTLELGDSALYLCASSLFGGFSYNEQFFGPGTRLTVL.

V usage is TRBV5-6 and J usage is TRBJ2-3; possibly TRBD1 or TRBD2 for D (5 bases each). The CDR3 has 14 amino acids. In germline, CDR1 is SGHDT, CDR2 YYEEEE. V lost 7 bases to trimming and J lost 0 bases, with 12 bases between them. This chain's CDR3 is CASGQGGSTDTQYF. The CDR3 DNA reads TGTGCCAGCGGGCAGGGCGGGAGCACAGATACGCAGTATTTT.

CDR3 in DNA: TGTGCCACCAGTGAGGGCTTGGACGGATCCTACGAGCAGTACTTC. Amino acid sequence: CATSEGLDGSYEQYF. This rearrangement joins TRBV24-1 to TRBJ2-7; D remains unclear. CDR1 is KGHDR, CDR2 SFDVKD, per germline. Trimming removed 4 bases at V and 1 base at J, with 13 bases between. The CDR3 totals 15 residues.